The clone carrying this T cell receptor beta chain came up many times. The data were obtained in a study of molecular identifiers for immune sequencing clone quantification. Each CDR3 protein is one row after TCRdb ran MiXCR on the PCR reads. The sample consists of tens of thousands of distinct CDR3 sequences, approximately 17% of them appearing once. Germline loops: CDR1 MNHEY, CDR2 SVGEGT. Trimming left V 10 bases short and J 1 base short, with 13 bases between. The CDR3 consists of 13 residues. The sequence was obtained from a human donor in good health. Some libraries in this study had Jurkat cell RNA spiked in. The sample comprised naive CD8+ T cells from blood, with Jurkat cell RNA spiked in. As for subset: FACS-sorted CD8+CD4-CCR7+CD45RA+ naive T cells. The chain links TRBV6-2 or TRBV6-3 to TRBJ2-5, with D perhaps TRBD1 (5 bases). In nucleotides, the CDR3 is TGTGCCACGACAGACAGTCTCCAAGAGACCCAGTACTTC. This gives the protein CATTDSLQETQYF.